Following are 15 T cell receptor beta chains from one sample sequenced in a study of human T cells and chemical hapten exposure (dated by TCRdb to about 2021). Library method: RACE. TCRdb lists the instrument as NextSeq 500. Using fastp at Q25 and MiXCR, TCRdb reprocessed the public reads and kept productive beta chains. Entries are consolidated by CDR3 protein sequence, retaining the most common genes and DNA. A total of more than 60,000 distinct CDR3 sequences appear in this sample, about 8.6% of them only once. Around 1.6% of the sample is in the top ten clones. Sample time point, as interpreted from the label and publication: healthy volunteer bleed at 6 weeks. Total RNA was extracted from unfractionated whole blood that had been collected in Tempus Blood RNA tubes. The source material was whole blood. The receptors here all came from a male donor in good health. Some clones in this sample may be carry-over from other donors' samples.

The chain employs TRBV10-2 and TRBJ1-1, with D unclear. From germline, CDR1 is WSHSY and CDR2 SAAADI. CDR3 length: 11 amino acids. V lost 4 bases and J 3 bases, leaving 3 bases between the germline ends. CDR3 region: CASSGYTEAFF. For the CDR3, the DNA is TGCGCCAGCAGTGGGTACACTGAAGCTTTCTTT.

The chain recombines TRBV6-2 or TRBV6-3 with TRBJ2-1; tentative D call: TRBD2 (6 bases). The CDR3 is 13 amino acids. Looked up from germline, CDR1 is MNHEY and CDR2 is SVGEGT. V lost 5 bases, J lost 6 bases, and 11 bases lay in between. The CDR3 loop is CASSTTSPNEQFF. The DNA of the CDR3 is TGTGCCAGCAGTACCACTAGCCCCAATGAGCAGTTCTTC.

This clonotype was seen only a few times. The CDR3 sequence is CASSPGTGLGSPLHF. CDR3 DNA sequence: TGTGCCAGCAGTCCTGGGACAGGGCTCGGTTCACCCCTCCACTTT. The chain combines TRBV6-5 with TRBJ1-6; 9 nucleotides align to TRBD1. The V gene's germline CDR1 is MNHEY and CDR2 SVGAGI. This CDR3 is built from 15 residues. The V and J ends lost 5 bases and 9 bases, in that order; junction bases with no gene match: 8.

This clonotype was seen a handful of times. V gene TRBV29-1 combines with J gene TRBJ2-7, with 9 positions matching TRBD1. From germline, CDR1 is SQVTM and CDR2 ANQGSEA. CDR3 length: 13 residues. The trim removed 6 bases at V and 3 bases at J, leaving 6 bases unmatched. The CDR3 sequence: CSVLTGQGYEQYF. CDR3 sequence (DNA): TGCAGCGTGTTGACGGGACAGGGCTACGAGCAGTACTTC.

The chain joins TRBV6-2 or TRBV6-3 to TRBJ2-5, with 8 bases matching TRBD2. From germline, CDR1 is MNHEY and CDR2 SVGEGT. CDR3 size: 15 residues. V gave up 4 bases and J gave up 4 bases; unmatched junction bases: 8. The CDR3 loop reads CASSSSTAGGETQYF. The CDR3 region has the DNA TGTGCCAGCAGTTCCTCGACGGCGGGAGGAGAGACCCAGTACTTC.

A few counts support this clonotype. V and J are TRBV20-1 and TRBJ1-5; the match to TRBD1 covers 7 bases. Per germline, CDR1 DFQATT and CDR2 SNEGSKA (reference sequence). V lost 1 base and J lost 6; bases outside the gene matches: 9. CDR3 length: 15 amino acids. The CDR3 nucleotides are TGCAGTGCTAGAGGTCGCGACAGGGTTCTTCAGCCCCAGCATTTT. This sequence encodes CSARGRDRVLQPQHF.

The chain is built from TRBV5-1 and TRBJ2-1; D may be TRBD2 (7 bases). This CDR3 comprises 16 residues. CDR1 and CDR2 from the germline V gene are SGHRS and YFSETQ. Trimming left V 6 bases short and J 5 bases short, with 21 bases between. The CDR3 nucleotides are TGCGCCAGCATTTCCGGGGGCGGGAGACCTCACAATGAGCAGTTCTTC. Translating gives CASISGGGRPHNEQFF.

This clonotype was counted only a few times. V and J are TRBV7-7 and TRBJ2-5; TRBD1 matches 8 bases. The trim removed 4 bases at V and 1 base at J, leaving 11 bases unmatched. The CDR3 loop spans 17 amino acids. Germline CDR1 reads SSHAT; CDR2 reads FNYEAQ (reference sequence). The CDR3 bases are TGTGCCAGCAGCTCCCGACAGGGGCGAGGTGGCCAAGAGACCCAGTACTTC. It encodes CASSSRQGRGGQETQYF.

Points on this clonotype: Since a much larger clone is just one base distant, this may be a read error. This chain links TRBV13 with TRBJ2-1, with D possibly being TRBD2 (6 bases). From germline, CDR1 is PRHDT and CDR2 FYEKMQ (reference sequence). Between the trimmed V and J ends, which lost 5 bases and 2 bases, there was a span of 13 bases. This CDR3 is 15 amino acids long. The CDR3, as DNA: TGTGCCAGCAGCGACCGGGACTTAACCTACAATGAGCAGTTCTTC. This sequence encodes CASSDRDLTYNEQFF.

The chain carries TRBV7-2 and TRBJ1-1, with D unresolved. Germline-derived CDR1 and CDR2 are SGHTA and FQGNSA. The length of the CDR3 is 14 residues. V lost 5 bases and J lost 3, with 13 bases in between. The CDR3, as DNA: TGTGCCAGCAGCCTAGGGCCGATTGACACTGAAGCTTTCTTT. Translation gives CASSLGPIDTEAFF.

The J gene is TRBJ2-3, the V gene TRBV11-3; TRBD2 agrees at 9 bases. The CDR3 totals 18 residues. Germline-derived CDR1 and CDR2 are SGHNT and YENEEA. Trimming removed 1 base from V and 6 bases from J; junction bases left unmatched: 14. CDR3 sequence (DNA): TGTGCCAGCAGCTTAGGAGGGGTAGCGGGGGAACCTTGGGATACGCAGTATTTT. Encoded protein: CASSLGGVAGEPWDTQYF. Combining the CDR3 with reference TRBV11-3 and TRBJ2-3 gives the whole variable domain EAGVVQSPRYKIIEKKQPVAFWCNPISGHNTLYWYLQNLGQGPELLIRYENEEAVDDSQLPKDRFSAERLKGVDSTLKIQPAELGDSAVYLCASSLGGVAGEPWDTQYFGPGTRLTVL.

In this sample, this clonotype turned up many times. V is TRBV2 and J is TRBJ2-3; D call uncertain. Germline V gene data show CDR1 as SNHLY and CDR2 as FYNNEI. The ends were cut back, 7 bases at V and 2 bases at J, with 7 bases in the middle. This CDR3 is 12 amino acids long. CDR3 loop: CASNSLTDTQYF. CDR3 in DNA: TGTGCCAGCAATTCTCTCACAGATACGCAGTATTTT.

The rearrangement joins TRBV6-6 to TRBJ1-5, with a weak D call TRBD1 (5 bases). The length of the CDR3 is 15 residues. V gave up 7 bases and J gave up 7 bases, with 20 bases separating them. The germline V gene encodes CDR1 MNHNY and CDR2 SVGAGI (reference sequence). In DNA form, the CDR3 reads TGTGCCAGCACCCTATGGCCTGACGGGGGGCAGCCCCAGCATTTT. It yields the protein CASTLWPDGGQPQHF.

This sequence joins TRBV27 and TRBJ2-3; 9 bases fit TRBD1. The V gene's germline CDR1 is MNHEY and CDR2 SMNVEV (reference sequence). The CDR3 is 16 amino acids. J was trimmed by 1 base and V by 8 bases; bases with no gene match: 10. CDR3 loop: CASRIFRDRGTDTQYF. CDR3 nucleotides: TGTGCCAGCCGGATCTTCCGGGACAGGGGCACAGATACGCAGTATTTT.

The chain links TRBV3-1 to TRBJ2-3, with 13 nucleotides matching TRBD2. Trimming took 0 bases from V and 2 from J; bases not matched to a gene: 11. The CDR3 totals 20 residues. Germline loops: CDR1 LGHDT, CDR2 YNNKEL (reference sequence). The CDR3 DNA is TGTGCCAGCAGCCAAGATCAGACTAGCGGGAGGTCCCCTTTCACAGATACGCAGTATTTT. Its translation: CASSQDQTSGRSPFTDTQYF.